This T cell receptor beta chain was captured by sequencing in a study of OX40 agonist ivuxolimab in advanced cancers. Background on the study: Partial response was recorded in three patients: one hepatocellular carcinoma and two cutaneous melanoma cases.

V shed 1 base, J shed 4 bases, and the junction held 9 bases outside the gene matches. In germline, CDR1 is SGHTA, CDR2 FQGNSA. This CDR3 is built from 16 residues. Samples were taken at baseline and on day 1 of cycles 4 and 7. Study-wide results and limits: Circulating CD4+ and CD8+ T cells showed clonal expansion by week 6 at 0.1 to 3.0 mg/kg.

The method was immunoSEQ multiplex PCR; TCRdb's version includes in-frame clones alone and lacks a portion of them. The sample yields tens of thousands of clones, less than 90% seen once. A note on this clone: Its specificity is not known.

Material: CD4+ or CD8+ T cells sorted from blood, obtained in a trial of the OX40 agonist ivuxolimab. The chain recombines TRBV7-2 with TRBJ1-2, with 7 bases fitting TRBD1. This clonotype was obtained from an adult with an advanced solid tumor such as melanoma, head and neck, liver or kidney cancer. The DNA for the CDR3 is TGTGCCAGCAGCTTAGAATCTGGGGGACAGCTCTATGGCTACACCTTC. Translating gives CASSLESGGQLYGYTF.